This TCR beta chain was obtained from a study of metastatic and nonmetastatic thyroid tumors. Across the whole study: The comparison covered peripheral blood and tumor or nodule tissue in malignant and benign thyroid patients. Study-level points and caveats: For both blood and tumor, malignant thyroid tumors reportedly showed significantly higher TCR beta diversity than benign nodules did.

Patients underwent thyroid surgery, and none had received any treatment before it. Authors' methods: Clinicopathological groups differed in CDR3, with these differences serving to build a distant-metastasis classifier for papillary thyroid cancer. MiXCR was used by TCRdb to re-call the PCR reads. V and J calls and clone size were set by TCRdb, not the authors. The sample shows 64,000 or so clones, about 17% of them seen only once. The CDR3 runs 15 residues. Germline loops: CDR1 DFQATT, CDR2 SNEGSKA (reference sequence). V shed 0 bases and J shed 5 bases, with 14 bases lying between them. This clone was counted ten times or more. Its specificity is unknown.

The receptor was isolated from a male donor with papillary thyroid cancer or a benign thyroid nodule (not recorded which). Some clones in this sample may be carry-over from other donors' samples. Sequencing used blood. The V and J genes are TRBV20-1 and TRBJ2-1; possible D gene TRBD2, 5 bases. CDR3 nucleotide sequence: TGCAGTGCTAGAGATCGACGGGGTGGGGACAATGAGCAGTTCTTC. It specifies CSARDRRGGDNEQFF.